These 20 T cell receptor beta chains came from one sample sequenced in a study of T cell repertoires in cytomegalovirus infection. These receptors have no identified antigens. TCRdb reprocessed the reads via MiXCR and lists one record per CDR3 protein. The table includes about 830,000 distinct CDR3 sequences, over 25% detected once. The starting material was cultured CD8+ T cells from PBMCs, obtained from culture after CMV antigen stimulation. These receptors all come from a human donor in good health (CMV status not recorded). Some clones in this sample may be carry-over from other donors' samples.

The chain joins TRBV10-3 to TRBJ1-1; D unclear. V was shortened by 7 bases and J by 1 base, with 7 bases between the two germline ends. CDR1 is ENHRY and CDR2 is SYGVKD in the germline V gene. CDR3 size: 12 residues. CDR3 sequence (DNA): TGTGCCATCACCTCCGGGAACACTGAAGCTTTCTTT. Translated, it gives CAITSGNTEAFF.

This chain links TRBV7-2 with TRBJ1-4; D is uncertain. Germline CDR1 reads SGHTA; CDR2 reads FQGNSA. This CDR3 spans 15 amino acids. V lost 1 base and J lost 3, with 9 bases in between. The CDR3 nucleotides read TGTGCCAGCAGCTTAGAGAGGCAGGCTAATGAAAAACTGTTTTTT. Translating gives CASSLERQANEKLFF. Filled out from reference TRBV7-2 and TRBJ1-4, the complete variable domain reads GAGVSQSPSNKVTEKGKDVELRCDPISGHTALYWYRQSLGQGLEFLIYFQGNSAPDKSGLPSDRFSAERTGGSVSTLTIQRTQQEDSAVYLCASSLERQANEKLFFGSGTQLSVL.

By share, this clonotype ranks as medium-sized. The J gene is TRBJ1-1, the V gene TRBV7-2; D ambiguous. The ends were cut back, 2 bases at V and 0 bases at J, with 13 bases in the middle. This CDR3 region has 16 residues. Germline V gene data show CDR1 as SGHTA and CDR2 as FQGNSA. The CDR3 loop reads CASSLRAEALNTEAFF. CDR3 DNA sequence: TGTGCCAGCAGCTTACGGGCAGAGGCCCTGAACACTGAAGCTTTCTTT. The full variable domain, in which reference TRBV7-2 and TRBJ1-1 provide the parts outside the CDR3, is GAGVSQSPSNKVTEKGKDVELRCDPISGHTALYWYRQSLGQGLEFLIYFQGNSAPDKSGLPSDRFSAERTGGSVSTLTIQRTQQEDSAVYLCASSLRAEALNTEAFFGQGTRLTVV.

The chain employs TRBV6-6 and TRBJ2-7, with 9 nucleotides matching TRBD1. Germline V gives CDR1 MNHNY, CDR2 SVGAGI (reference sequence). The CDR3 covers 15 residues. Trimming at V came to 5 bases and at J to 2 bases, leaving 7 bases not matched to a gene. As DNA, the CDR3 is TGTGCCAGCAGTACGGGACAGGGTTCAACCTACGAGCAGTACGTC. Translated, it gives CASSTGQGSTYEQYV.

As to this clonotype: An end of the junction does not agree with germline; a read error may underlie this. CDR3 loop: CASTQDPGGSYEQYF. Here the CDR3 DNA reads TGTGCCAGCACCCAAGATCCAGGGGGCAGCTACGAGCAGTACTTC. This chain uses TRBV3-1 with TRBJ2-7; 8 nucleotides match TRBD1. Per the germline V gene, CDR1 is LGHDT and CDR2 is YNNKEL (reference sequence). There are 15 residues in the CDR3.

This clonotype was observed a handful of times. This sequence joins TRBV6-5 and TRBJ1-2; D gene unclear. Germline CDR1 is MNHEY and CDR2 is SVGAGI. The CDR3 runs 13 residues. Trimming removed 0 bases from V and 3 bases from J, with 5 bases in between. As DNA, the CDR3 is TGTGCCAGCAGTTACTCCTGGGACTATGGCTACACCTTC. This codes for CASSYSWDYGYTF.

The chain links TRBV6-6 to TRBJ2-7; tentative D call: TRBD2 (6 bases). V was pared by 2 bases and J by 3 bases, with 14 bases between. Looked up from germline, CDR1 is MNHNY and CDR2 is SVGAGI (reference sequence). This CDR3 contains 15 residues. The CDR3 protein is CASSYPGTSRYEQYV. Written as DNA, the CDR3 is TGTGCCAGCAGTTACCCCGGGACTTCCCGCTACGAGCAGTACGTC.

V and J are TRBV4-1 and TRBJ2-7; no reliable D call. The germline CDR1 and CDR2 sequences are MGHRA and YSYEKL. The CDR3 is 13 residues long. Trimming left V 0 bases short and J 4 bases short, with 7 bases between. This CDR3 reads CASSQDHDYEQYF. CDR3 nucleotides: TGCGCCAGCAGCCAAGATCACGATTACGAGCAGTACTTC.

V gene TRBV7-9 combines with J gene TRBJ2-1, with TRBD1 matching over 7 bases. The CDR3 consists of 15 residues. Germline loops: CDR1 SEHNR, CDR2 FQNEAQ (reference sequence). V shed 2 bases, J shed 8 bases, and the junction held 9 bases outside the gene matches. CDR3 region: CASSLLTRGLHEQFF. The CDR3 DNA sequence: TGTGCCAGCAGCTTATTGACGAGGGGGCTGCATGAGCAGTTCTTC.

The rearrangement links TRBV19 to TRBJ1-6, with TRBD1 as a possible D gene (5 bases). V shed 4 bases and J shed 5 bases, with 12 bases lying between them. Germline V gene data show CDR1 as LNHDA and CDR2 as SQIVND (reference sequence). The length of the CDR3 is 15 residues. This CDR3 reads CASSRTGTDNSPLHF. CDR3 DNA sequence: TGTGCCAGTAGTAGAACCGGGACGGATAATTCACCCCTCCACTTT.

The chain has TRBV27 and TRBJ1-1; D unresolved. This CDR3 has 15 residues. V lost 7 bases to trimming and J lost 6 bases, with 21 bases between them. Germline lookup yields CDR1 MNHEY and CDR2 SMNVEV (reference sequence). This chain's CDR3 is CASTEMSGWISEAFF. The CDR3 coding sequence is TGTGCCAGCACAGAAATGTCGGGTTGGATCTCTGAAGCTTTCTTT.

This clonotype was picked up a small number of times. In DNA, the CDR3 is TGCGCCAGCAGCCAAGATGAGGGGGCCTATAACGAGCAGTACTTC. Translated: CASSQDEGAYNEQYF. The chain recombines TRBV4-1 with TRBJ2-7; 7 bases fit TRBD1. The CDR3 consists of 15 residues. Germline CDR1 is MGHRA and CDR2 is YSYEKL. The junction had 7 bases not matched to a gene; V was cut back by 0 bases and J by 5 bases.

This clonotype was seen repeatedly, ten times or more. This chain links TRBV19 with TRBJ1-5, with a tentative D call TRBD1 (6 bases). V gave up 6 bases and J gave up 0 bases, with 18 bases separating them. Germline V gives CDR1 LNHDA, CDR2 SQIVND (reference sequence). The CDR3 is 17 amino acids. CDR3 sequence: CASSLNDRTYSNQPQHF. The CDR3 DNA follows: TGTGCCAGTAGCTTGAACGACAGGACTTATAGCAATCAGCCCCAGCATTTT.

This clonotype was seen more than once but under ten times. The V gene is TRBV20-1, the J gene TRBJ2-7, with D possibly being TRBD1 or TRBD2 (7 bases each). The CDR3 runs to 16 residues. Per the germline V gene, CDR1 is DFQATT and CDR2 is SNEGSKA (reference sequence). V was shortened by 3 bases and J by 2 bases, with 20 bases between the two germline ends. CDR3 bases: TGCAGTGCTAGGGGCAGGGGGGGGATTACTCCCTACGAGCAGTACTTC. Translation: CSARGRGGITPYEQYF.

The rearrangement links TRBV7-2 to TRBJ2-1; D tentatively reads TRBD1 or TRBD2 (5 bases each). V lost 1 base, J lost 10 bases, and 11 bases lay in between. Germline values: CDR1 SGHTA, CDR2 FQGNSA. The CDR3 covers 13 residues. The CDR3 protein is CASSLGGGREQFF. Here the CDR3 DNA reads TGTGCCAGCAGCTTAGGTGGGGGTCGCGAGCAGTTCTTC. The complete variable domain, with remaining parts taken from reference TRBV7-2 and TRBJ2-1, reads GAGVSQSPSNKVTEKGKDVELRCDPISGHTALYWYRQSLGQGLEFLIYFQGNSAPDKSGLPSDRFSAERTGGSVSTLTIQRTQQEDSAVYLCASSLGGGREQFFGPGTRLTVL.

The chain joins TRBV20-1 to TRBJ2-5; 7 bases agree with TRBD1. There are 13 residues in the CDR3. Trimming removed 3 bases from V and 5 bases from J; junction bases left unmatched: 6. Looked up from germline, CDR1 is DFQATT and CDR2 is SNEGSKA (reference sequence). The CDR3 reads CSARMTGWETQYF. CDR3 DNA sequence: TGCAGTGCTAGGATGACAGGGTGGGAGACCCAGTACTTC.

This clonotype was seen only a few times. An end of the junction does not agree with germline; a read error may underlie this. The chain recombines TRBV7-7 with TRBJ2-1, with 8 bases identical to TRBD2. Germline V gene lookup returns CDR1 SSHAT and CDR2 FNYEAQ (reference sequence). The CDR3 totals 13 residues. The CDR3 DNA reads as TGTGCTAGCAGCTTAGGGGCGGGGGGTGAGCAGTTCTTC. It encodes CASSLGAGGEQFF.

J is TRBJ2-7 and V is TRBV10-1; 11 positions match TRBD2. CDR1 WNHNN and CDR2 SYGVQD come from the germline V gene (reference sequence). The CDR3 length is 15 residues. V was pared by 4 bases and J by 3 bases, with 5 bases of the junction left unmatched. Here the CDR3 DNA reads TGCGCCAGCAGTGGACTAGCGGGGCCCGTCTACGAGCAGTACTTC. Its translation: CASSGLAGPVYEQYF.

This clonotype was found many times. The CDR3 here is CACFSGGAGTQYF. CDR3 bases: TGTGCCTGCTTTTCAGGGGGCGCCGGGACCCAGTACTTC. The J gene is TRBJ2-5, the V gene TRBV7-6; 8 bases match TRBD1. This CDR3 has 13 amino acids. Germline assignment: CDR1 SGHVS and CDR2 FNYEAQ. V dropped 11 bases and J dropped 7; count of bases not matched to a gene: 12.

This clonotype was seen a few times. The chain employs TRBV4-3 and TRBJ1-2; no clear D. V lost 0 bases to trimming and J lost 3 bases, with 11 bases between them. The CDR3 spans 15 residues. The V gene's germline CDR1 is LGHNA and CDR2 YSLEER. For the CDR3, the DNA is TGCGCCAGCAGCCAAGATTGGGTTTCGGACTATGGCTACACCTTC. Translation: CASSQDWVSDYGYTF.